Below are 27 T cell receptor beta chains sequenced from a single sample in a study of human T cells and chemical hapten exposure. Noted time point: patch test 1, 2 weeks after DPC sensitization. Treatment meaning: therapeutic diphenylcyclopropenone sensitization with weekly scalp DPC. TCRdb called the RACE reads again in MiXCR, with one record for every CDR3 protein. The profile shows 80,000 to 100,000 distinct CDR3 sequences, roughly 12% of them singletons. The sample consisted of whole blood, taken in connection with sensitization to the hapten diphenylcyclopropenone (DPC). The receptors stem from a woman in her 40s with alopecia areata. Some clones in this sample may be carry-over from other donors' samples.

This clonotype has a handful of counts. This chain's CDR3 is CASSQGLDSYNEQFF. The CDR3 DNA sequence: TGTGCCAGCAGTCAGGGGTTAGACTCCTACAATGAGCAGTTCTTC. V is TRBV6-6 and J is TRBJ2-1, with D possibly matching TRBD1 (6 bases). Germline V gene lookup returns CDR1 MNHNY and CDR2 SVGAGI (reference sequence). Trimming removed 5 bases at V and 0 bases at J, with 11 bases between. This CDR3 contains 15 residues.

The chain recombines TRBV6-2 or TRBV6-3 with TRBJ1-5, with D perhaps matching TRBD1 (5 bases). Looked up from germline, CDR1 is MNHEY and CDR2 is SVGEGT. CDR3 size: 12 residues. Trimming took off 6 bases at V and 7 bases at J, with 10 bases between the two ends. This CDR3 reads CASSTAGQPQHF. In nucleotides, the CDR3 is TGTGCCAGCAGCACCGCAGGGCAGCCCCAGCATTTT.

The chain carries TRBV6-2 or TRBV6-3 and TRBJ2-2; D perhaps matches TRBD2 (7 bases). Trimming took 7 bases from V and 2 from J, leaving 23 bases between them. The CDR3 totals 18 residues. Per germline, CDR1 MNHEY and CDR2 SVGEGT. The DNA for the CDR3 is TGTGCCAGCAATCCTTTCTACGGGGGGCGCATAAACACCGGGGAGCTGTTTTTT. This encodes CASNPFYGGRINTGELFF.

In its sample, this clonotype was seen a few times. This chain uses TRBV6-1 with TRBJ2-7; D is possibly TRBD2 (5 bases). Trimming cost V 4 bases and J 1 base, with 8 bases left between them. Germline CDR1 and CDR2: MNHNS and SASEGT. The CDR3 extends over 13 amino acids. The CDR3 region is CASSVLASYEQYF. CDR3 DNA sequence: TGTGCCAGCAGTGTCCTAGCTTCCTACGAGCAGTACTTC.

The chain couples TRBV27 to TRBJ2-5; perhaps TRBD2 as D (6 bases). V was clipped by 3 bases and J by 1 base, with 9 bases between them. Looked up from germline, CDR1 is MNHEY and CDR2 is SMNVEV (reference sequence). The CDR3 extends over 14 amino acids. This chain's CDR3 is CASSFSGSQETQYF. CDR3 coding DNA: TGTGCCAGCAGTTTTAGCGGTTCCCAAGAGACCCAGTACTTC.

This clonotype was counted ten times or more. The CDR3 nucleotides are TGCGCCAGCAGCTTACAGGGGGGACTAGCAACGGAGACCCAGTACTTC. Residues: CASSLQGGLATETQYF. The V and J genes are TRBV5-1 and TRBJ2-5, with D perhaps TRBD2 (9 bases). In germline, CDR1 is SGHRS, CDR2 YFSETQ. The germline V and J ends were trimmed by 2 bases and 5 bases, with 19 bases remaining between them. This CDR3 contains 16 residues.

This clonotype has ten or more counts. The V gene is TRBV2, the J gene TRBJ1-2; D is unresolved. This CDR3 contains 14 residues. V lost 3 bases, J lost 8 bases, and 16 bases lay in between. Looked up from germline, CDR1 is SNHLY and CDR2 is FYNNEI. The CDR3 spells CASSESTAIGGYTF. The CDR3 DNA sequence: TGTGCCAGCAGTGAGTCGACGGCTATTGGAGGCTACACCTTC. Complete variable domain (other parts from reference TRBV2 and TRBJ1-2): EPEVTQTPSHQVTQMGQEVILRCVPISNHLYFYWYRQILGQKVEFLVSFYNNEISEKSEIFDDQFSVERPDGSNFTLKIRSTKLEDSAMYFCASSESTAIGGYTFGSGTRLTVV.

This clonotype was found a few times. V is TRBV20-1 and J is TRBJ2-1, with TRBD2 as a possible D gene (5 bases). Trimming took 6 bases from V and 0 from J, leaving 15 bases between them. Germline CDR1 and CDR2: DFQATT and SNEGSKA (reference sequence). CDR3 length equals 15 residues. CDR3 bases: TGCAGTGCCCTTGACGGGAAGAGCTCCTACAATGAGCAGTTCTTC. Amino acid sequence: CSALDGKSSYNEQFF.

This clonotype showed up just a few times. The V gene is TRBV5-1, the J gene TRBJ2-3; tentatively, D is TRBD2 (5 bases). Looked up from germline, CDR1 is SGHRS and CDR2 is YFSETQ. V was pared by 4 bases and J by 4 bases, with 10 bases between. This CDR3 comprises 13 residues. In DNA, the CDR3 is TGCGCCAGCAGCCCCGGCGGGCCAGATACGCAGTATTTT. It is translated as CASSPGGPDTQYF.

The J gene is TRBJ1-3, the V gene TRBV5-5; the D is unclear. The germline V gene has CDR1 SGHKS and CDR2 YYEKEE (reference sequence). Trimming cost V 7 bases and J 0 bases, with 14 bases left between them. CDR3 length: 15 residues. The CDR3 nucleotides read TGTGCCAGCCAGAGGAGCCTCGACTCTGGAAACACCATATATTTT. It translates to CASQRSLDSGNTIYF. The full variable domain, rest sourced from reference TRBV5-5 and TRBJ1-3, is DAGVTQSPTHLIKTRGQQVTLRCSPISGHKSVSWYQQVLGQGPQFIFQYYEKEERGRGNFPDRFSARQFPNYSSELNVNALLLGDSALYLCASQRSLDSGNTIYFGEGSWLTVV.

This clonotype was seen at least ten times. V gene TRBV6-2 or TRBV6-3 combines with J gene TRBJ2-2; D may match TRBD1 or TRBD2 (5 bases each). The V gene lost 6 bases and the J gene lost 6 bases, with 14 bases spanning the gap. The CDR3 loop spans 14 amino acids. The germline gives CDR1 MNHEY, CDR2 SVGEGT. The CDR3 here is CASSPGPSPGELFF. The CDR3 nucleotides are TGTGCCAGCAGCCCGGGACCCTCACCCGGGGAGCTGTTTTTT.

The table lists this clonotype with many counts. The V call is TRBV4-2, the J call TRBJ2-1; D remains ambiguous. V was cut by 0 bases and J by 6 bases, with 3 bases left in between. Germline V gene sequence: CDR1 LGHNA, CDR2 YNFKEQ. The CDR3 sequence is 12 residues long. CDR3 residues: CASSQDSNEQFF. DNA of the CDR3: TGTGCCAGCAGCCAAGATAGCAATGAGCAGTTCTTC.

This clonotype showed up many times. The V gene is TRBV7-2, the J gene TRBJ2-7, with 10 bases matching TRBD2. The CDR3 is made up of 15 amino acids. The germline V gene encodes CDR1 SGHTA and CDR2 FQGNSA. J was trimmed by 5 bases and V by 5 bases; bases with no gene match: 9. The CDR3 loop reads CASSRRLAGVNEQYF. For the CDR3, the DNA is TGTGCCAGCAGCCGCCGTCTAGCGGGAGTTAACGAGCAGTACTTC.

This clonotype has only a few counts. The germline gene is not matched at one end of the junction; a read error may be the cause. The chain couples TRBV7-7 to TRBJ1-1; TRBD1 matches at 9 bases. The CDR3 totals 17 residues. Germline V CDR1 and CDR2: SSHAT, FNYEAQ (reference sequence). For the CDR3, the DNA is TGTGCTAGCAGCTCGCCGCCGGGGGGACAGGGAGACACTGAAGCTTTCTTT. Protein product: CASSSPPGGQGDTEAFF.

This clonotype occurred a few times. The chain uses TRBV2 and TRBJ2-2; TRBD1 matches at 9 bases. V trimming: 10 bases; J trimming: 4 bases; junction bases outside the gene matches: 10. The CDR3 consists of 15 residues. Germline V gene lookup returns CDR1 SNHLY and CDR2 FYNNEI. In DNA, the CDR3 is TGTGCCACCACGGAGGACAGGGGTGGCACCGGGGAGCTGTTTTTT. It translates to CATTEDRGGTGELFF.

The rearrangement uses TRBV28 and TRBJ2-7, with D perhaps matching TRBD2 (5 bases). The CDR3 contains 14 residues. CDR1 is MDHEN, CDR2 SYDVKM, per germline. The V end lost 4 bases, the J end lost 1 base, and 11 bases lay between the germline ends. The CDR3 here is CASSSYRGSYEQYF. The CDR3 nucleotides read TGTGCCAGCAGTTCCTACCGAGGGTCCTACGAGCAGTACTTC.

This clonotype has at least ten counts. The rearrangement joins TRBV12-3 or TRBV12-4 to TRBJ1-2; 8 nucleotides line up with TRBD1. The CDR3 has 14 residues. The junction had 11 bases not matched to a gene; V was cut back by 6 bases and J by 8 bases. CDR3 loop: CASSLQDRVEGYTF. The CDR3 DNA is TGTGCCAGCAGCCTACAGGACAGGGTAGAAGGCTACACCTTC.

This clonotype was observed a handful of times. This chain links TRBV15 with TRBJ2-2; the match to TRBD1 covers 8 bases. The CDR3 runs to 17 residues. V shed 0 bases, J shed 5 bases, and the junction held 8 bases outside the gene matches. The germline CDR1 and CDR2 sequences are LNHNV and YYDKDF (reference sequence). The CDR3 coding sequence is TGTGCCACCAGCAGAGATGCATCCAGGGGGCAGACCGGGGAGCTGTTTTTT. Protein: CATSRDASRGQTGELFF.

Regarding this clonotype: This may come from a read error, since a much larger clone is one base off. In DNA form, the CDR3 reads TGCAGCGTTGAATCGGGGAACACTGAAGCTCTCTTT. Translation gives CSVESGNTEALF. V gene TRBV29-1 combines with J gene TRBJ1-1; D is unresolved. This CDR3 has 12 residues. CDR1 SQVTM and CDR2 ANQGSEA come from the germline V gene.

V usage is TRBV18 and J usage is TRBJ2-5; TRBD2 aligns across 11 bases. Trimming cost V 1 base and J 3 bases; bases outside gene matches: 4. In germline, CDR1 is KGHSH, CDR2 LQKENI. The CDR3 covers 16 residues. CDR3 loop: CASSPLLAGGKETQYF. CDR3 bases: TGTGCCAGCTCACCACTCCTAGCGGGAGGAAAAGAGACCCAGTACTTC.

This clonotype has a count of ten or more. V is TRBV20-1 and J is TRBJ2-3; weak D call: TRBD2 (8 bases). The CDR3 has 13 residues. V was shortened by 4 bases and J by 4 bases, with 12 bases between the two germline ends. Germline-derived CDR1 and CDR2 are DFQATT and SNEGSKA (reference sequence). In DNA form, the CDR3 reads TGCAGTGCTACGGGAGGGGGCGCAGATACGCAGTATTTT. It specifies CSATGGGADTQYF.

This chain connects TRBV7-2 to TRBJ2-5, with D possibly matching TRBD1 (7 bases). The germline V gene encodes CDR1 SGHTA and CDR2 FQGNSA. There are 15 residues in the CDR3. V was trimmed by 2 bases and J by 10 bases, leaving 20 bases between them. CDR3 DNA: TGTGCCAGCAGCTTAACCATAGCGGCCCAGGGGGTCCAGTACTTC. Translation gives CASSLTIAAQGVQYF.

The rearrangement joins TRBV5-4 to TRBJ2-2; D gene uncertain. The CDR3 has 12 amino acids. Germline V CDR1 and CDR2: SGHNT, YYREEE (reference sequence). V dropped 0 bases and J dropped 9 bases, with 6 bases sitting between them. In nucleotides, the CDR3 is TGTGCCAGCAGCTTGGAAAAAAGGGAGCTGTTTTTT. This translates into CASSLEKRELFF.

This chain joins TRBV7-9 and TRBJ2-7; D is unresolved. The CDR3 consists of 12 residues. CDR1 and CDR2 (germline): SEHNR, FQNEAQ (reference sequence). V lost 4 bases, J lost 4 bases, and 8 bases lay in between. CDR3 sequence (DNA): TGTGCCAGCAGCTCAATTACGTACGAGCAGTACTTC. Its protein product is CASSSITYEQYF.

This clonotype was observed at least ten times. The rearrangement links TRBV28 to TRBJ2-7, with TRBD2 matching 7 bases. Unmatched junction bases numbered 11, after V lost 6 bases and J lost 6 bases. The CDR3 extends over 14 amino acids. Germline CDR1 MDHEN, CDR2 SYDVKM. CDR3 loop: CASRRAGVSGEQYF. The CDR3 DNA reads TGTGCCAGCAGGCGGGCGGGAGTTTCGGGCGAGCAGTACTTC.

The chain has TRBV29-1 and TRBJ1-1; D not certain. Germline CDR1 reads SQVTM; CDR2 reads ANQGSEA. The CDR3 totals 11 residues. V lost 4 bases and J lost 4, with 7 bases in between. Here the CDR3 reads CSVATGTEAFF. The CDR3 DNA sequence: TGCAGCGTTGCAACCGGCACTGAAGCTTTCTTT.

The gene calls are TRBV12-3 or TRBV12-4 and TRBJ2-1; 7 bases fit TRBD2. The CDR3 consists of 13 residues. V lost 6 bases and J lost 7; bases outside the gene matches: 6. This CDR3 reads CASRFQGGNEQFF. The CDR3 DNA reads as TGTGCCAGCAGATTCCAGGGAGGGAATGAGCAGTTCTTC.